This T cell receptor (beta chain) originates from a study of T cell repertoires in cytomegalovirus infection. In the study overall: Recently identified HLA-C-restricted CMV epitopes and well-studied HLA-B-restricted CMV epitopes were used by the study. Carrying CMV and the relevant HLA type showed in public TCR beta signatures. The study's findings and limits: Clonotypes of TCR beta that were HLA-C-restricted and CMV-specific dominated the ex vivo response. Summed frequency of public TCR beta families distinguished CMV carriers with the relevant HLA.

The sample holds a few counts of this clonotype. Its specificity is not known. Germline loops: CDR1 DFQATT, CDR2 SNEGSKA (reference sequence). The junction had 8 bases not matched to a gene; V was cut back by 5 bases and J by 6 bases. The length of the CDR3 is 15 residues. TCRdb ran MiXCR on the reads and lists one entry per CDR3 protein. The table lists roughly 340,000 distinct CDR3 sequences, 25% to 30% of them singletons, with 20% in the top ten. The source was cultured PBMCs, collected from culture after CMV antigen stimulation. The chain couples TRBV20-1 to TRBJ2-1; 12 nucleotides match TRBD2. The receptor was derived from a human donor in good health (CMV status not recorded). Some clones in this sample may be carry-over from other donors' samples. CDR3 bases: TGCAGTGCTCCTAATCTAGCGGGGGGGCTCAATGAGCAGTTCTTC. The encoded protein is CSAPNLAGGLNEQFF.